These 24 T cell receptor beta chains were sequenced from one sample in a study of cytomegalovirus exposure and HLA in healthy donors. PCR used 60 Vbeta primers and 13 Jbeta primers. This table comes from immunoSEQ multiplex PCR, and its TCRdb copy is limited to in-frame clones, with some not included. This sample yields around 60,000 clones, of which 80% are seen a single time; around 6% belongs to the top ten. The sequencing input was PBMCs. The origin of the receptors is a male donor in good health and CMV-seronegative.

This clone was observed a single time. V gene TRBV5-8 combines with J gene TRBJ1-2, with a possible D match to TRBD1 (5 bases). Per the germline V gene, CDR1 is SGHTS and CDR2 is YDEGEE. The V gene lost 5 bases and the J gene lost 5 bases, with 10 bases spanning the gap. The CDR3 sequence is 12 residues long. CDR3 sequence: CASRGQGYGYTF. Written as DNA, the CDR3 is TGTGCCAGCAGGGGGCAGGGTTATGGCTACACCTTC.

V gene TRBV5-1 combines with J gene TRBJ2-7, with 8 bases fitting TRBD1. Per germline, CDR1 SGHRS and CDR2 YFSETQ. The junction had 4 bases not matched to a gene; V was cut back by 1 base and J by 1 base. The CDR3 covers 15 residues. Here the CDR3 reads CASSLSGGASYEQYF. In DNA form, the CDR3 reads TGCGCCAGCAGCTTGTCAGGGGGCGCATCCTACGAGCAGTACTTC.

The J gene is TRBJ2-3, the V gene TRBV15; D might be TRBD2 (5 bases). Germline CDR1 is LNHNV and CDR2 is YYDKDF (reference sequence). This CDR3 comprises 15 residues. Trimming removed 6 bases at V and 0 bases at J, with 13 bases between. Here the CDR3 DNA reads TGTGCCACCAGACGGGATTTCTCTAGCACAGATACGCAGTATTTT. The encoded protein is CATRRDFSSTDTQYF. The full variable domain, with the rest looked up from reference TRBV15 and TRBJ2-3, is DAMVIQNPRYQVTQFGKPVTLSCSQTLNHNVMYWYQQKSSQAPKLLFHYYDKDFNNEADTPDNFQSRRPNTSFCFLDIRSPGLGDTAMYLCATRRDFSSTDTQYFGPGTRLTVL.

The CDR3 coding sequence is TGTGCCTGGAGTGTTGGAGGAGATGATGGCTACACCTTC. It encodes CAWSVGGDDGYTF. This chain links TRBV30 with TRBJ1-2; D call uncertain. CDR1 and CDR2 from the germline V gene are GTSNPN and SVGIG (reference sequence). The CDR3 sequence is 13 residues long. V was pared by 0 bases and J by 6 bases, with 11 bases between.

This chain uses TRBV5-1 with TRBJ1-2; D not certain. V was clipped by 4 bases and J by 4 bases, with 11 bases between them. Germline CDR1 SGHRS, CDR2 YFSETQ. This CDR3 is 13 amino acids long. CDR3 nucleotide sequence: TGCGCCAGCAGCGTGGACGGGTTCTATGGCTACACCTTC. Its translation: CASSVDGFYGYTF.

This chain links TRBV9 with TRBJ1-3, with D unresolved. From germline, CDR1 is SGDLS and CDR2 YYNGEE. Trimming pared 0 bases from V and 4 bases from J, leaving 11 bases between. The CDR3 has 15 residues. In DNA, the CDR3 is TGTGCCAGCAGCGTAGGGTTTCAGGTCGGAAACACCATATATTTT. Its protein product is CASSVGFQVGNTIYF. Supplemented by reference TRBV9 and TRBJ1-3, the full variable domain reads DSGVTQTPKHLITATGQRVTLRCSPRSGDLSVYWYQQSLDQGLQFLIQYYNGEERAKGNILERFSAQQFPDLHSELNLSSLELGDSALYFCASSVGFQVGNTIYFGEGSWLTVV.

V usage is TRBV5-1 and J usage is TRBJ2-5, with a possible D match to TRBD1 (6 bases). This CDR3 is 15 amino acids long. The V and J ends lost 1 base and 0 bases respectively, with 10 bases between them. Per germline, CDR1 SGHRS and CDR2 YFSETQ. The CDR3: CASSLQGGYQETQYF. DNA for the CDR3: TGCGCCAGCAGCTTGCAAGGGGGTTACCAAGAGACCCAGTACTTC.

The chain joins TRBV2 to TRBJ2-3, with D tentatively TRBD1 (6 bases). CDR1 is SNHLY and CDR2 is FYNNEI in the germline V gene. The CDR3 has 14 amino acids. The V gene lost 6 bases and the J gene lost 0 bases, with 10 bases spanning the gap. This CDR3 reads CASRDSLSTDTQYF. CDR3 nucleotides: TGTGCCAGCAGGGACAGCCTTAGCACAGATACGCAGTATTTT.

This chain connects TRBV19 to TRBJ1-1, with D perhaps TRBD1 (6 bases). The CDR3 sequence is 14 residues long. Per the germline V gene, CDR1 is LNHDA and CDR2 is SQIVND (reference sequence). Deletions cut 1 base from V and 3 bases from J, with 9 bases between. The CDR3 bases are TGTGCCAGTAGTATAGTAGGGGGGGACACTGAAGCTTTCTTT. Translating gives CASSIVGGDTEAFF.

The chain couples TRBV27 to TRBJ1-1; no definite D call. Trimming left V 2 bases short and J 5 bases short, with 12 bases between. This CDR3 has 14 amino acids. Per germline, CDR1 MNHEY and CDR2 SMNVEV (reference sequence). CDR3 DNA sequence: TGTGCCAGCAGTTTAACCATACCTGCGACTGAAGCTTTCTTT. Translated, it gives CASSLTIPATEAFF.

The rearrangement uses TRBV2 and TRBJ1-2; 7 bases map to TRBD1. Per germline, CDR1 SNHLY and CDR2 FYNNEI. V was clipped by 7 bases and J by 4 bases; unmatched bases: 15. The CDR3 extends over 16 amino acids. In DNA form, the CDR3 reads TGTGCCAGCAATGATCCGGGACAGCCATTATTCTATGGCTACACCTTC. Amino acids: CASNDPGQPLFYGYTF.

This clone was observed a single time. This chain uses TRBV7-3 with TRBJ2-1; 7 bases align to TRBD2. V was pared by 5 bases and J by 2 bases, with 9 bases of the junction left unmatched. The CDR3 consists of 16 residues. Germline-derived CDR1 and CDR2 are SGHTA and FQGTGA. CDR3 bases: TGTGCCAGCAGCCCTACCTCCCGGGGGGCCTACAATGAGCAGTTCTTC. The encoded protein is CASSPTSRGAYNEQFF. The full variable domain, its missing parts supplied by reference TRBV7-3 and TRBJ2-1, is GAGVSQTPSNKVTEKGKYVELRCDPISGHTALYWYRQSLGQGPEFLIYFQGTGAADDSGLPNDRFFAVRPEGSVSTLKIQRTERGDSAVYLCASSPTSRGAYNEQFFGPGTRLTVL.

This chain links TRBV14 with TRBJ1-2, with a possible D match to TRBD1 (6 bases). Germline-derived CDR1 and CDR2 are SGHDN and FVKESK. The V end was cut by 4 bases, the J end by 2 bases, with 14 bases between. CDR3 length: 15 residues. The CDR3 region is CASSLTQGGNYGYTF. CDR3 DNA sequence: TGTGCCAGCAGCCTCACTCAAGGGGGAAACTATGGCTACACCTTC.

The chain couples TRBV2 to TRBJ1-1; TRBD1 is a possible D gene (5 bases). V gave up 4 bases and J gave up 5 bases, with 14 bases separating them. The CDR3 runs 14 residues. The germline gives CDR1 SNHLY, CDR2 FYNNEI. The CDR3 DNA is TGTGCCAGCAGTGGGCCTGACAGACAAACTGAAGCTTTCTTT. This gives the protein CASSGPDRQTEAFF.

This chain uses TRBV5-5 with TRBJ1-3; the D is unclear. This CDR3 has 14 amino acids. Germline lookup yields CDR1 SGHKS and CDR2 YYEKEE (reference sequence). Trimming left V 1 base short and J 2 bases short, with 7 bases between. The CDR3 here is CASSLQTAGNTIYF. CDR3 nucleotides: TGTGCCAGCAGCTTGCAAACAGCTGGAAACACCATATATTTT.

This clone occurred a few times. This CDR3 reads CASSSGGHEQFF. CDR3 bases: TGTGCCAGCAGTTCAGGGGGCCATGAGCAGTTCTTC. The chain is built from TRBV7-2 and TRBJ2-1, with 8 nucleotides matching TRBD1. Germline V CDR1 and CDR2: SGHTA, FQGNSA. This CDR3 is built from 12 residues. Trimming cost V 6 bases and J 8 bases; bases outside gene matches: 3.

The CDR3 region is CASSLEGALGGNTIYF. The CDR3 DNA reads as TGCGCCAGCAGCTTGGAGGGGGCACTAGGGGGAAACACCATATATTTT. J is TRBJ1-3 and V is TRBV5-1; TRBD1 matches 7 bases. CDR1 is SGHRS and CDR2 is YFSETQ in the germline V gene. V gave up 0 bases and J gave up 4 bases; unmatched junction bases: 7. The CDR3 length is 16 residues.

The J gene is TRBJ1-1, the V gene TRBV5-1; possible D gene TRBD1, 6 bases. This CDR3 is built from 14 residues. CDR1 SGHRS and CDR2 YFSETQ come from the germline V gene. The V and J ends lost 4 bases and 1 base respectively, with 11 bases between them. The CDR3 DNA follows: TGCGCCAGCAGCCAGACAGGATGGAACACTGAAGCTTTCTTT. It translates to CASSQTGWNTEAFF.

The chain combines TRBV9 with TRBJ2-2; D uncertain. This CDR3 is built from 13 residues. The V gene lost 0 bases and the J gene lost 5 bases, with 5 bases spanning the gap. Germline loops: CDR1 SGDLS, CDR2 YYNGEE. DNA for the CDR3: TGTGCCAGCAGCGTAGCTTCGACCGGGGAGCTGTTTTTT. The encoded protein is CASSVASTGELFF.

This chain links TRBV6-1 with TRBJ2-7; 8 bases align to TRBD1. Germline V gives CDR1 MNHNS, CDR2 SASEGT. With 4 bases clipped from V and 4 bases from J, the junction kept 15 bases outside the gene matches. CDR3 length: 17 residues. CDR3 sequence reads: CASSASILTGGRYEQYF. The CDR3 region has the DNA TGTGCCAGCAGTGCCTCCATCCTTACAGGGGGAAGATACGAGCAGTACTTC.

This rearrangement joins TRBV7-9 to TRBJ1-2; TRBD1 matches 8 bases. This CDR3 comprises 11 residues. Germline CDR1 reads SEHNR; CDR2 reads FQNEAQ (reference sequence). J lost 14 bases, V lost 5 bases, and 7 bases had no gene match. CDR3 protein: CASSLDRVWTF. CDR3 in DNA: TGTGCCAGCAGCCTGGACAGGGTTTGGACCTTC.

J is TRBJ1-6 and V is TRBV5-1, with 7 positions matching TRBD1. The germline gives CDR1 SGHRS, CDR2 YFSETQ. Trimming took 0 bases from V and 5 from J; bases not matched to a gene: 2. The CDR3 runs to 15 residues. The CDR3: CASSLAGTDNSPLHF. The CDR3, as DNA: TGCGCCAGCAGCTTGGCCGGGACAGATAATTCACCCCTCCACTTT.

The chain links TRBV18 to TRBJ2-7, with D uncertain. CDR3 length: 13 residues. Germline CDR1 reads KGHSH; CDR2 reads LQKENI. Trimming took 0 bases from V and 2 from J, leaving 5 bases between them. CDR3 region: CASSPPPAYEQYF. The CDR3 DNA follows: TGTGCCAGCTCACCACCGCCAGCCTACGAGCAGTACTTC.

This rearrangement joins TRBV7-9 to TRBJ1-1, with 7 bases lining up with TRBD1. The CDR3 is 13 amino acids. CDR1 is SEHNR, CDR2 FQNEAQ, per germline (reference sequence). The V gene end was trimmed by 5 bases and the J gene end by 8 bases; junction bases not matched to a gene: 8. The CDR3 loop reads CASSADRVGEAFF. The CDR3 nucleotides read TGTGCCAGCAGCGCTGACAGGGTAGGGGAAGCTTTCTTT.